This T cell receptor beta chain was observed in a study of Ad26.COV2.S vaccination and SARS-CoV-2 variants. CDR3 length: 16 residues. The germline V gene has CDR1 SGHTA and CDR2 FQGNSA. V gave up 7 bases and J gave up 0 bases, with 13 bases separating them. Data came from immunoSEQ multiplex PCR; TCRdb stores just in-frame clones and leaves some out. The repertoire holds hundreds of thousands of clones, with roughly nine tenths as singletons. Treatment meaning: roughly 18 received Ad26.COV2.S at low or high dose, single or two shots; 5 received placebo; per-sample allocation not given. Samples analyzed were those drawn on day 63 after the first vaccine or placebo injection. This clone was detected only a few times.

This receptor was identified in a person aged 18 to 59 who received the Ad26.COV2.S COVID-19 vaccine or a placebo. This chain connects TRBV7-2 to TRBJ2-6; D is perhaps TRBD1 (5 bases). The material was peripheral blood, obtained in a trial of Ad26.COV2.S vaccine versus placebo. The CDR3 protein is CASTAQVSSGANVLTF. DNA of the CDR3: TGTGCCAGCACCGCACAGGTTAGCTCTGGGGCCAACGTCCTGACTTTC.